This T cell receptor beta chain derives from a study of T cell responses to AZD1222 COVID-19 vaccine. The overall study: Both about-4-week and about-12-week second-dose recipients were combined.

Trimming pared 6 bases from V and 10 bases from J, leaving 16 bases between. CDR1 and CDR2 (germline): MDHEN, SYDVKM. This CDR3 is built from 13 residues. Some clones are missing from TCRdb's copy, which holds only in-frame ones; the method was immunoSEQ multiplex PCR. The table lists over 110,000 clones, about 91% of them singletons. Whole-study results and caveats: Vaccine-related CD4 TCRs covered spike, predominating at 160-218 and 743-854. When two AZD1222 doses had been given, Spike-specific TCR breadth and depth rose.

With respect to this clone: What it binds is unknown.

The chain employs TRBV28 and TRBJ1-5; D uncertain. The sample consisted of peripheral blood, taken on day 0 of AZD1222 vaccination. This receptor was identified in an adult in good health. This CDR3 reads CASRTGVVGPQHF. As DNA, the CDR3 is TGTGCCAGCAGAACCGGAGTGGTTGGTCCCCAGCATTTT.